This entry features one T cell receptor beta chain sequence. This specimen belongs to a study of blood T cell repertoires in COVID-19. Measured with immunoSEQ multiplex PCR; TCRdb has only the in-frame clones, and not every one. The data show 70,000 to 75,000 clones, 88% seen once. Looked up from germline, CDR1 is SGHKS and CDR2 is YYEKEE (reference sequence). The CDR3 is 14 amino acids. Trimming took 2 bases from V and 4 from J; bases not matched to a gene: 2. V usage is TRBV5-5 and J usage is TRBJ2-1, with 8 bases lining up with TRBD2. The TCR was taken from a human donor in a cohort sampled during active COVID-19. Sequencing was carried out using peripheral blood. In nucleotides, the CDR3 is TGTGCCAGCAGCTTAACTAGCGGTTACAATGAGCAGTTCTTC. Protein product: CASSLTSGYNEQFF. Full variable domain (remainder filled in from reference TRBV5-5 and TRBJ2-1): DAGVTQSPTHLIKTRGQQVTLRCSPISGHKSVSWYQQVLGQGPQFIFQYYEKEERGRGNFPDRFSARQFPNYSSELNVNALLLGDSALYLCASSLTSGYNEQFFGPGTRLTVL.